The source of this TCR beta chain is a study of siplizumab effects on memory and regulatory T cells (dated by TCRdb to about 2019). Concerning the study at large: The effect of the anti-CD2 antibody siplizumab on alloreactive T-cell subsets was examined in allogeneic mixed lymphocyte reactions constructed from human PBMCs.

Concerning this clone itself: The specificity of this receptor is unknown. Base-call qualities are not available, and no considerably larger clone is one nucleotide away.

Unstimulated CD4+ memory cells were also sequenced in three donor pairs, together with CD4+ naive, CD8+ TEMRA, CD8+ naive and CD8+ effector memory subsets. Sorted unstimulated T cells and proliferating T cells recovered from mixed lymphocyte reactions were subjected to TCRbeta CDR3 sequencing. Fresh whole blood from 9 to 11 HLA-typed healthy donors was used as the source from which PBMCs were isolated. The paper as a whole reports these results and caveats: A naive or memory phenotype could not be assigned to roughly 80-97% of proliferating CD4+ or CD8+ clones. Because sequences at frequencies below about 10^-5 were poorly captured, only a minor fraction of alloreactive clones could be mapped back to unstimulated subsets. Siplizumab significantly lowered the cumulative frequency of alloreactive sequences that could be traced to unstimulated CD4+ memory T cells. In reactions with siplizumab, an average of around 70% of mappable alloreactive CD4+ clones were Treg-derived, compared with 25% to 30% in control reactions. Unstimulated naive T cells appeared to be more diverse than memory T cells, and naive cells seemed to make a substantial contribution to the alloresponse. The suppressive function of proliferating Tregs from siplizumab cultures was not functionally confirmed.

The library was generated by the immunoSEQ multiplex PCR assay. Roughly 10^5 TCR templates per sample were assayed on the deep sequencing platform. Genomic DNA extracted from sorted T cells was used for TCRbeta CDR3 sequencing. The authors' analysis ran thus. The R programming language was used for clonal analysis of the TCRbeta CDR3 data. Unstimulated samples were compared with post-reaction CFSE-low samples to define alloreactive CD4+ and CD8+ clones. By matching sequences to the repertoires of sorted unstimulated Treg and non-Treg cells, each alloreactive CD4+ clone was assigned a regulatory or non-regulatory origin. This is the immuneACCESS table as TCRdb keeps it, with only in-frame sequences that have V and J called. A part of the clones is gone; compared with another copy, unresolved V genes explain less than half, and the rest is unexplained. The DNA was the basis for D and trimming; V, J and clone size are from that table. Here the sample has under 70,000 clones; 79% occur a single time. The top ten constitute less than 0.55% of the sample.

This TCR was recovered from a human donor in good health. The specimen was memory CD4+ T cells sorted from blood. The sample's cell subset or site, from its label and the paper: unstimulated CD4+ memory T cells.

The DNA sequence reads TGTGCCAGCAGCTCCAGACCTAATGAAAAACTGTTTTTT. Translation gives CASSSRPNEKLFF. The sequence joins TRBV11-2 to TRBJ1-4, with the D gene call left open. The V end loses 4 bases and the J end loses 3 bases, and a stretch of 6 bases separates them. CDR3 length: 13 amino acids, cysteine to phenylalanine. Just CDR3 DNA is preserved here, 39 bases in frame from base 1. CDR1 and CDR2 were assigned from the germline V gene as SGHAT and FQNNGV.